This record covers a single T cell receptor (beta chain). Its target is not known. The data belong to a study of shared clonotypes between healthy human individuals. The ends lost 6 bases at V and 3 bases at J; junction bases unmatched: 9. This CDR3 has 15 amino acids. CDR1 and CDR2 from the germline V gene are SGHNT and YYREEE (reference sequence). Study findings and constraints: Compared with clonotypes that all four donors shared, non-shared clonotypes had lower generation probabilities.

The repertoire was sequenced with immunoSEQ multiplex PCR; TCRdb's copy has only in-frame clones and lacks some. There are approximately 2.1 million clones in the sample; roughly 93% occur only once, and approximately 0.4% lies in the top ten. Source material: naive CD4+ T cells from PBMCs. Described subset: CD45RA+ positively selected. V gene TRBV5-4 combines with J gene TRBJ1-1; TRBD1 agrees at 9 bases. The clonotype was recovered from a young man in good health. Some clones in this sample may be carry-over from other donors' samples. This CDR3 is CASTLTGGGYTEAFF. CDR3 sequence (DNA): TGTGCCAGCACCTTAACAGGGGGCGGATACACTGAAGCTTTCTTT.